The present T cell receptor (beta chain) was sequenced within a study of cytomegalovirus exposure and HLA in healthy donors. General observations from the study: In a later analysis, CMV-associated beta chains were mostly HLA-associated, it appeared. The Asian-associated ancestry cluster reportedly had fewer N-insertions than the approximately 700-donor mean in a later analysis. When analyzed later, a missense DCLRE1C variant was found to be linked to TCR beta V- and J-gene trimming.

CDR3 length equals 15 residues. V gave up 0 bases and J gave up 4 bases, with 12 bases separating them. Germline assignment: CDR1 MGHRA and CDR2 YSYEKL. Turning to this clone: Its antigen is not identified.

PCR amplification relied on 60 Vbeta primers (plus 13 Jbeta primers). Measured with immunoSEQ multiplex PCR; TCRdb has only the in-frame clones, and not every one. The table includes about 240,000 clones, roughly 73% detected once. The clonotype originates from a boy under 18 in good health and CMV-seronegative. The chain joins TRBV4-1 to TRBJ1-2; the D gene is possibly TRBD1 (5 bases). Sequenced input: PBMCs. The CDR3: CASSQELTGSYGYTF. CDR3 bases: TGCGCCAGCAGCCAAGAGTTAACAGGATCCTATGGCTACACCTTC.